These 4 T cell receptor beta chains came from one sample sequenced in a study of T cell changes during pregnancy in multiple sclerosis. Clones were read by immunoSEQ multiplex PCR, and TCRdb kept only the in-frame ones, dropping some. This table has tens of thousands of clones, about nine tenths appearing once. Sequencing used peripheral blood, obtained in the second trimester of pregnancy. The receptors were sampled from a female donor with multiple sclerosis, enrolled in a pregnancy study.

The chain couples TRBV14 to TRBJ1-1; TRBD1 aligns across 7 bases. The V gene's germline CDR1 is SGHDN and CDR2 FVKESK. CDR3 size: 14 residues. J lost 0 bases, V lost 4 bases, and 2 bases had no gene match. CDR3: CASSLQGMNTEAFF. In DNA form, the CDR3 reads TGTGCCAGCAGCCTACAGGGGATGAACACTGAAGCTTTCTTT.

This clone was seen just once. The CDR3 DNA reads as TGTGCCAGCAGTTCCAGCGGGAACTCCTACGAGCAGTACTTC. Protein: CASSSSGNSYEQYF. The chain has TRBV7-2 and TRBJ2-7, with TRBD2 matching 7 bases. Germline assignment: CDR1 SGHTA and CDR2 FQGNSA. With V trimmed by 6 bases and J by 0 bases, 5 bases remained unmatched. The CDR3 totals 14 residues.

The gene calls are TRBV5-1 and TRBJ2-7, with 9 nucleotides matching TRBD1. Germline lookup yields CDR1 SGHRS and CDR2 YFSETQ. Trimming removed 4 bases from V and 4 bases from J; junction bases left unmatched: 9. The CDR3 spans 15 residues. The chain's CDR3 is CASSPAGTGLYEQYF. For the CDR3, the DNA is TGCGCCAGCAGCCCCGCCGGGACAGGGCTATACGAGCAGTACTTC.

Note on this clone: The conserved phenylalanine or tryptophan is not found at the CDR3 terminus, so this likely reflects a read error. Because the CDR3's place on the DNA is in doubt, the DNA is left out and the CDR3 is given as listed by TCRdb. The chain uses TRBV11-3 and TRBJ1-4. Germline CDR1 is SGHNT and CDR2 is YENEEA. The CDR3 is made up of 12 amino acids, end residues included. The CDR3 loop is CASSTRGGAGSG.